This paragraph covers one TCR beta chain sequence. What it binds is unknown. These data come from a study of cytomegalovirus exposure and HLA in healthy donors. The PCR contained 60 Vbeta and 13 Jbeta primers. The data were produced by immunoSEQ multiplex PCR, yet TCRdb's version contains in-frame clones alone and is incomplete. The profile covers 110,000 to 150,000 clones, with approximately 79% appearing a single time and 1.5% to 2% taken by the ten largest. The germline CDR1 and CDR2 sequences are MDHEN and SYDVKM. This CDR3 region has 14 residues. The V and J ends lost 3 bases and 2 bases respectively, with 10 bases between them. The study, taken as a whole, reports: Earlier analysis yielded a pattern in which most TCR beta V segments were productive about 90% or about 30% of the time. A later analysis associated under 20,000 TCR beta sequences with HLA alleles at a 0.05 false discovery rate.

Sequencing was carried out using PBMCs. This TCR was sampled from a woman aged 30 to 39 in good health and CMV-seronegative. The V call is TRBV28, the J call TRBJ1-2; D is possibly TRBD1 (5 bases). The CDR3 here is CASSFQTGNYGYTF. For the CDR3, the DNA is TGTGCCAGCAGTTTCCAAACAGGCAACTATGGCTACACCTTC.